This T cell receptor (beta chain) is from a study of blood T cell repertoires in COVID-19. About the research overall: COVID-19 samples collected from the United States, Italy and Spain covered acute and convalescent phases. Sample material is recorded as cDNA or gDNA derived from T cells, B-cell-depleted T cells, or PBMCs.

Per the original data handling: Amplification from reference gene primers served as the basis for estimated nucleated cell counts. Some clones are missing from TCRdb's copy, which holds only in-frame ones; the method was immunoSEQ multiplex PCR. V and J calls and clone size are those listed in that table; D and trimming were worked out from the DNA. Among around 80,000 clones listed, around nine tenths were seen once. CDR1 and CDR2 from the germline V gene are MGHRA and YSYEKL. The CDR3 is 14 residues long. With 0 bases clipped from V and 9 bases from J, the junction kept 1 base outside the gene matches.

The chain has TRBV4-1 and TRBJ1-6, with 8 bases fitting TRBD1. The TCR comes from a woman older than 75 with acute or convalescent COVID-19. The sequenced sample consisted of peripheral blood. The CDR3: CASSQDQGASPLHF. For the CDR3, the DNA is TGCGCCAGCAGCCAAGATCAGGGGGCTTCACCCCTCCACTTT.